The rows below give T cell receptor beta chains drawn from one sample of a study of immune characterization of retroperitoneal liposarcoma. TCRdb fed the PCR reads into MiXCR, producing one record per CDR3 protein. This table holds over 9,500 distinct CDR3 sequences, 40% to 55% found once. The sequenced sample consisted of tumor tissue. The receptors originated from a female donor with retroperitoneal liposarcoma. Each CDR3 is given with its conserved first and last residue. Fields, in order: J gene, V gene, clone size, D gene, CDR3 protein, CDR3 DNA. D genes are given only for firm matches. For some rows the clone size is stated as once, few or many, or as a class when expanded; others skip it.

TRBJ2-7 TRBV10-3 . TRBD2 CAISEPPSGTSSYEQYF TGTGCCATCAGCGAACCACCTAGCGGGACCAGCTCCTACGAGCAGTACTTC
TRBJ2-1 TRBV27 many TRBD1 CASVITGGISYNEQFF TGTGCCAGCGTAATAACAGGGGGTATCTCCTACAATGAGCAGTTCTTC
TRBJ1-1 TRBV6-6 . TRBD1 CASRPGQGAFEAFF TGTGCCAGCAGACCGGGACAGGGGGCTTTTGAAGCTTTCTTT
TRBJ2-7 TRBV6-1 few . CASSEAVSDSYEQYF TGTGCCAGCAGTGAGGCCGTATCCGACTCCTACGAGCAGTACTTC
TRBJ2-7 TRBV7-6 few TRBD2 CASSLREASYEQYF TGTGCCAGCAGCTTACGGGAGGCCTCCTACGAGCAGTACTTC
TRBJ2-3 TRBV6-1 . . CASSRTQEFDTQYF TGTGCCAGCAGTCGAACACAGGAATTTGATACGCAGTATTTT
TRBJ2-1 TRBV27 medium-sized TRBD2 CASSFPGTSGNEQFF TGTGCCAGCAGTTTCCCCGGGACTAGCGGCAATGAGCAGTTCTTC
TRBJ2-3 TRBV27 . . CASSLKEADTQYF TGTGCCAGCAGTTTAAAAGAGGCAGATACGCAGTATTTT
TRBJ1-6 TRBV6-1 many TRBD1 CASGQGSSNSPLHF TGTGCCAGCGGACAGGGGAGTAGTAATTCACCCCTCCACTTT
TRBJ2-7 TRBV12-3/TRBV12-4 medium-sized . CASSLDWLPYEQYF TGTGCCAGCAGCCTGGACTGGCTACCCTACGAGCAGTACTTC
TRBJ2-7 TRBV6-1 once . CASFASAGSEQYF TGTGCCAGCTTCGCATCCGCCGGCAGTGAGCAGTACTTC
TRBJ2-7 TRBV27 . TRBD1 CASSPGTGLEQYF TGTGCCAGCAGTCCCGGGACAGGTCTCGAGCAGTACTTC
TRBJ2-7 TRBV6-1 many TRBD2 CASSSSGYEQYF TGTGCCAGCAGTAGTAGCGGGTACGAGCAGTACTTC
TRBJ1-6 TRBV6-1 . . CASSELAGGSPLHF TGTGCCAGCAGTGAGTTGGCGGGGGGTTCACCCCTCCACTTT
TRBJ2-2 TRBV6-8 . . CASSYTASTRELFF TGTGCCAGCAGTTATACCGCGTCCACCCGGGAGCTGTTTTTT
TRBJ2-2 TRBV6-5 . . CASSELTDANTGELFF TGTGCCAGCAGTGAACTGACAGACGCGAACACCGGGGAGCTGTTTTTT
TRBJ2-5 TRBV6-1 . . CASSTDANSQETQYF TGTGCCAGCAGTACAGACGCCAACTCCCAAGAGACCCAGTACTTC
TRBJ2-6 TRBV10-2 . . CATTYPGANVLTF TGCGCCACCACTTATCCTGGGGCCAACGTCCTGACTTTC
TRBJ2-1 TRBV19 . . CARSRTRKFF TGTGCCAGATCTCGGACCAGGAAGTTCTTC
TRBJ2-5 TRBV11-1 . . CASSSVSPGEQYF TGTGCCAGCAGCTCGGTATCACCGGGTGAGCAGTACTTC
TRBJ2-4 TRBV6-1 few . CASRVPYTGEQYF TGTGCCAGCAGAGTGCCCTACACGGGGGAGCAGTACTTC
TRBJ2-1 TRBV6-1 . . CASSSYTGEQFF TGTGCCAGCAGCTCCTACACGGGAGAGCAGTTCTTC
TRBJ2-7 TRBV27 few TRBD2 CASSFVASGTYEQYF TGTGCCAGCAGTTTTGTAGCTAGCGGTACCTACGAGCAGTACTTC
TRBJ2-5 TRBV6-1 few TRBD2 CASSDLAGGQETQYF TGTGCCAGCAGTGACCTAGCGGGGGGGCAGGAGACCCAGTACTTC